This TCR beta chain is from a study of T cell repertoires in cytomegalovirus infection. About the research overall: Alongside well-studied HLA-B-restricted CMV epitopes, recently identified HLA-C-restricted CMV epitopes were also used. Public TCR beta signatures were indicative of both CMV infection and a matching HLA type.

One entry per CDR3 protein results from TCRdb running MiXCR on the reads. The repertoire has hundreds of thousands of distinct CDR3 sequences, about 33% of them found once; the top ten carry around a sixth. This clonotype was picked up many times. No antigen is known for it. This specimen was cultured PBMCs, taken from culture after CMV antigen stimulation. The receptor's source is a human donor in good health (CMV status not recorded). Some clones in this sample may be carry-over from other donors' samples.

The CDR3 spells CASSFMDNNYGYTF. The DNA for the CDR3 is TGTGCCAGCAGCTTCATGGACAATAACTATGGCTACACCTTC. The chain employs TRBV7-2 and TRBJ1-2; D might be TRBD1 (5 bases). Germline lookup yields CDR1 SGHTA and CDR2 FQGNSA. V was cut by 3 bases and J by 1 base, with 9 bases left in between. The CDR3 covers 14 residues.